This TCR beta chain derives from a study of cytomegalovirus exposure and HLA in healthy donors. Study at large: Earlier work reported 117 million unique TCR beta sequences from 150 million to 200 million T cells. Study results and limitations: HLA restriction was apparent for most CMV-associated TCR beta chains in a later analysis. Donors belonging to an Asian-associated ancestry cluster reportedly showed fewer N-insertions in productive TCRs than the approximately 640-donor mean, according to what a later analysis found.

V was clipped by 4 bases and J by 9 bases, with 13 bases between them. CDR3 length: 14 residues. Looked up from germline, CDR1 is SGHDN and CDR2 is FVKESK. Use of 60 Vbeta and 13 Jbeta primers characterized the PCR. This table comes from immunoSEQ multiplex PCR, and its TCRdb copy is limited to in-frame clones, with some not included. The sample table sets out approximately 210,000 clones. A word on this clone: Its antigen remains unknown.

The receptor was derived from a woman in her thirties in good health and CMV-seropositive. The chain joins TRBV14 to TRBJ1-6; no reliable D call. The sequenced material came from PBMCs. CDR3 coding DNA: TGTGCCAGCAGCCTCCTAGTCTCCAGTTCACCCCTCCACTTT. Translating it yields CASSLLVSSSPLHF.